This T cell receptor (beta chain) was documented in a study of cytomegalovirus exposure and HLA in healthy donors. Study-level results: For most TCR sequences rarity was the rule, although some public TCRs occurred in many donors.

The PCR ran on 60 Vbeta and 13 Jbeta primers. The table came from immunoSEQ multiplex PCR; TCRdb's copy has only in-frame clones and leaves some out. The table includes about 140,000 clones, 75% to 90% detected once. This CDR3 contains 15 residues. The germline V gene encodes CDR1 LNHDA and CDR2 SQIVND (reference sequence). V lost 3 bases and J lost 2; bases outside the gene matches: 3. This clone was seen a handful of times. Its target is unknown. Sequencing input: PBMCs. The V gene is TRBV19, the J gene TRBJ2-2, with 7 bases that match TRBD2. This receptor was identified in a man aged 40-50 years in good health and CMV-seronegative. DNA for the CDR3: TGTGCCAGTAGTATCCAGCGGGGCAACACCGGGGAGCTGTTTTTT. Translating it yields CASSIQRGNTGELFF.